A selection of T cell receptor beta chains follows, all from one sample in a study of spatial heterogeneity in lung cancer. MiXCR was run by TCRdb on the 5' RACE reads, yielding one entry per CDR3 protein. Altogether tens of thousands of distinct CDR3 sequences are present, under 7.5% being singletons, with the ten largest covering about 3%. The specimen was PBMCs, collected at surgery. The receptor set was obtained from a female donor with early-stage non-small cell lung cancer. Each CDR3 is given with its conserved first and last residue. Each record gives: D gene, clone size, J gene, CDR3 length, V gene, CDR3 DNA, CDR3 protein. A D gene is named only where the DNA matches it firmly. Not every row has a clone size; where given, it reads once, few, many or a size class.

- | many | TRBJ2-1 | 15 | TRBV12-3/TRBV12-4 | TGTGCCAGCAGGCCGGCAGGGATCTCCCACAATGAGCAGTTCTTC | CASRPAGISHNEQFF
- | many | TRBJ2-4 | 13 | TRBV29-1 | TGCAGCGTCACGAGGGGGGCCAAAAACATTCAGTACTTC | CSVTRGAKNIQYF
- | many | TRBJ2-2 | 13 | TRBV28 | TGTGCCAGCAGTTTCGGCGGCACCGGGGAGCTGTTTTTT | CASSFGGTGELFF
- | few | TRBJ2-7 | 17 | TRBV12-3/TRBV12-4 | TGTGCCAGCAGTCCAAGCCCCCTCGAGCGTATAACCTACGAGCAGTACTTC | CASSPSPLERITYEQYF
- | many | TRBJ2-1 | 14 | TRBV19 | TGTGCCAGTAGTATGGGGGGGGCCAGGAATGAGCAGTTCTTC | CASSMGGARNEQFF
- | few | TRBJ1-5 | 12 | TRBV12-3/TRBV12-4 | TGTGCCAGCAGTTTGGGGGTCCAGCCCCAGCATTTT | CASSLGVQPQHF
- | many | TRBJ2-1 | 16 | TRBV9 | TGTGCCAGCAGCGCATCCGGGACCCTACGGGGTGACGAGCAGTTCTTC | CASSASGTLRGDEQFF
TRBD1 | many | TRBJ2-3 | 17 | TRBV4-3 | TGCGCCAGCAGCCAAGAATGGGGACAGGCAGACACAGATACGCAGTATTTT | CASSQEWGQADTDTQYF
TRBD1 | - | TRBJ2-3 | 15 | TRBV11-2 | TGTGCCAGCAGCCCAAACAGGGGGCTGTCCGATACGCAGTATTTT | CASSPNRGLSDTQYF
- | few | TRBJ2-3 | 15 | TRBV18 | TGTGCCAGCTCACCACGTGAAGCCGGCACAGATACGCAGTATTTT | CASSPREAGTDTQYF
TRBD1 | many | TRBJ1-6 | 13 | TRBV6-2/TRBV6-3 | TGTGCCAGCGGACAGGACTATAATTCACCCCTCCACTTT | CASGQDYNSPLHF
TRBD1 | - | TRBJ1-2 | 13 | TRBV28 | TGTGCCAGCTGGAGGGGGCTCGGCTATGGCTACACCTTC | CASWRGLGYGYTF
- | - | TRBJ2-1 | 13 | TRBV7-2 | TGTGCCAGCAGCTTAGTTAGAGAGAATGAGCAGTTCTTC | CASSLVRENEQFF
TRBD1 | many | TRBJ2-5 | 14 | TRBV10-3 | TGTGCCATCAGCTTCGGGACAGGGGCGAAGACCCAGTACTTC | CAISFGTGAKTQYF
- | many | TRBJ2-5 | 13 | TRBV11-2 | TGTGCCAGCAGCTGGACGTTTCAAGAGACCCAGTACTTC | CASSWTFQETQYF
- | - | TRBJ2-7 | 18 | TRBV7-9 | TGTGCCAGCAGCCCTCGGCCCAGGGCCATCCGTTCTAATTACGAGCAGTACTTC | CASSPRPRAIRSNYEQYF
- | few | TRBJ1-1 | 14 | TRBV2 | TGTGCCAGCGTGGGGCGGAGGCTGAACACTGAAGCTTTCTTT | CASVGRRLNTEAFF
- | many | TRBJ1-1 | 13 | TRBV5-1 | TGCGCCAGCAGCTTCCCGGGCGAAGTAGAAGCTTTCTTT | CASSFPGEVEAFF
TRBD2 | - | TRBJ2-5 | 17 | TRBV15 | TGTGCCACCAGCAGAACCTTGACTAGCGGGGGCCAAGAGACCCAGTACTTC | CATSRTLTSGGQETQYF
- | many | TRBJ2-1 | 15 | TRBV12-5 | TGTGCTAGTGACAATCCGGGGGCCACCTACAATGAGCAGTTCTTC | CASDNPGATYNEQFF
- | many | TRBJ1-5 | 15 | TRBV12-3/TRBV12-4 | TGTGCCAGCAGTCGTACGCAGGGGAGTGAATGGCCCCAGCATTTT | CASSRTQGSEWPQHF
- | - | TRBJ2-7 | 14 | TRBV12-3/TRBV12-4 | TGTGCCAGCAGTTTCTTAGGGGCTTGGGACGAGCAGTACTTC | CASSFLGAWDEQYF
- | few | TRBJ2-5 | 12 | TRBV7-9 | TGTGCCAGCAGCTTCACCCCTTATCCCCAGTACTTC | CASSFTPYPQYF
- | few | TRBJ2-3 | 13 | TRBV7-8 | TGTGCCAGCAGCTTAGTGCAGACAGATACGCAGTATTTT | CASSLVQTDTQYF
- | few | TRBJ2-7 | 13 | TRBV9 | TGTGCCAGCAGCGTAGAGGACAGCTACGAGCAGTACTTC | CASSVEDSYEQYF
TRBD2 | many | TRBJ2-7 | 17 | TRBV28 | TGTGCCAGCAGTCCGGGGGGTCCTCGCCTGAGCTCCTACGAGCAGTACTTC | CASSPGGPRLSSYEQYF
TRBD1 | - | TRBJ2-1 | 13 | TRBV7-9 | TGTGCCAGCAGCCCACAGGGGTTCAATGAGCAGTTCTTC | CASSPQGFNEQFF
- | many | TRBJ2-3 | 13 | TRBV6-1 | TGTGCCAGCAGTGCCTCGTTCACAGATACGCAGTATTTT | CASSASFTDTQYF
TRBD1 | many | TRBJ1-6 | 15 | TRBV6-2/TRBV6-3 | TGTGCCAGCAGTTATGGACAGGGAAGAAATTCACCCCTCCACTTT | CASSYGQGRNSPLHF
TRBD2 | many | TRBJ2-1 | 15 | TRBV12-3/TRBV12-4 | TGTGCCAGCAGTTTGATAGCGGGGGCAAACAATGAGCAGTTCTTC | CASSLIAGANNEQFF
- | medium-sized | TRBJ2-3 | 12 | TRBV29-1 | TGCAGCGTTGTCCAGGGGCCAGATACGCAGTATTTT | CSVVQGPDTQYF
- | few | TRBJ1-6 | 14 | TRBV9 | TGTGCCAGCAGCCCCCAGGGGAGTAATTCACCCCTCCACTTT | CASSPQGSNSPLHF
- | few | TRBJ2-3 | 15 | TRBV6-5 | TGTGCCAGCAGTTACCGGACCGTTGTCACAGATACGCAGTATTTT | CASSYRTVVTDTQYF
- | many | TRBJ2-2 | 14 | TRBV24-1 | TGTGCCACCAGTGATTTCTTGAACACCGGGGAGCTGTTTTTT | CATSDFLNTGELFF
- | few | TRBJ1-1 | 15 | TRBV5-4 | TGTGCCAGCAGCCCTCCGGGACGGCGGAACACTGAAGCTTTCTTT | CASSPPGRRNTEAFF
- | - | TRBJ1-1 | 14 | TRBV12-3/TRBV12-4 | TGTGCCAGCAGTTTCGTAACGGGGGCTGCTGAAGCTTTCTTT | CASSFVTGAAEAFF
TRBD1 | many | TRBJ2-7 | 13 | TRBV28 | TGTGCCAGCAGTTTAGGCAGGGGGTACGAGCAGTACTTC | CASSLGRGYEQYF
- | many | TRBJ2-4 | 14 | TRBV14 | TGTGCCAGCAGCCACCGGACTTTCAAAAACATTCAGTACTTC | CASSHRTFKNIQYF
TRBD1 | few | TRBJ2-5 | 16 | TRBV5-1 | TGCGCCAGCAGCTACTCCCAGACAGGGCCCCAAGAGACCCAGTACTTC | CASSYSQTGPQETQYF
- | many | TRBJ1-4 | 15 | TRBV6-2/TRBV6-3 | TGTGCCAGCAGTTACGCCGTCAGCCCGAGGGAAAAACTGTTTTTT | CASSYAVSPREKLFF